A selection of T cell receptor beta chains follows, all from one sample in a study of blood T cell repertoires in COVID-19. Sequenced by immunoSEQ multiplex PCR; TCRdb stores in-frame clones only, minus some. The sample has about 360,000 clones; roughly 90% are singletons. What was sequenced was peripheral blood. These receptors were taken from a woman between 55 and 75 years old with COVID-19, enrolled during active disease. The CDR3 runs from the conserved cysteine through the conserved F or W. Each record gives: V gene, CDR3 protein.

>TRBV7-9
CASSRRLTQGQTGLYEQYF
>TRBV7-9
CASSPAWGEGEKLFF
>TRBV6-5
CASSRRDRGYEKLFF
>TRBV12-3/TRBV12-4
CASRYRDREFFF
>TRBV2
CASRRDRGYEQYF
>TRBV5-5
CATKGGRANTEAFF
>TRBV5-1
CASSLISGGANEQFF
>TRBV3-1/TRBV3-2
CASSQEVGRDTQYF
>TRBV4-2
CASMSIREQEDSTDTQYF
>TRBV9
CASSVAWDPRVAETQYF
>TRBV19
CATLDRGLNNEQFF
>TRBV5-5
CASSLGQDLGGYTF
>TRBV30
CAWSLAGGIHEQYF
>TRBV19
CASSMRDGGYNEQFF
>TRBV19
CASSNHRREPANYGYTF
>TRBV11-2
CASSLFSTGWETQYF
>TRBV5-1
CASSLQRGSYNEQFF
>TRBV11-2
CASSLRTGNNEQFF
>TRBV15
CATSTDRKGATGELFF
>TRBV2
CASSLTEMNTEAFF
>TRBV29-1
CSVEAQGRNSPLHF
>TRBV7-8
CASSLVIMRTGEVTGTGELFF
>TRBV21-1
CASSKVGVIGGQPYHNQPQHF
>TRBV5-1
CASSLAGTANYGYTF
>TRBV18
CASSPDNRRNIQYF
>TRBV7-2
CASGGDQGDTQYF
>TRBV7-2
CASRFSEEGEQYF
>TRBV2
CASSRGQGSDGTQYF
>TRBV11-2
CASSLVNSGGEGKLFF
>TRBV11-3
CASSLEVYNSPLHF
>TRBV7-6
CASSLTGWTSADTQYF
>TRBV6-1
CASSEIGGNYGYTF
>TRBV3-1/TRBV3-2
CASSQDRRETQYF
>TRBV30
CAWTSGEAREYNEQFF
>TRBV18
CASSPLDRVSTDTQYF
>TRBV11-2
CASSPITGGRELFF
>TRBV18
CASSRLGLVGASSASDTQYF
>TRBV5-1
CASSSPDRGLNEQFF
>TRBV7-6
CASSLEGYSGANVLTF
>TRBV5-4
CASSHTNRGPHEQYF
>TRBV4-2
CASSPMEGQTGYTF
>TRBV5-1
CASTDHGGETDTQYF
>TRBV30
CAWSVTSETQYF
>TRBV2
CASTWDRVGYGYTF
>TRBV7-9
CASSFGLAGVYEQYF
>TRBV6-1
CASSGGFWTGGRLGYEQYF
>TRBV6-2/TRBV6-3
CASSSGINYGYTF
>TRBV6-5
CASSYAGGEKLFF
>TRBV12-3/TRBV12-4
CASIAGPTYEQYF
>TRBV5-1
CASSPLTSGVYEQYF
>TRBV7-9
CASSWTGAEHTIYF
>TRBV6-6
CASTGDRDLPEAFF
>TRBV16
CASSQLTASGELFF